This TCR beta chain was recorded in a study of neurological immune-mediated disorders. Findings and caveats of the study: HTLV-1-associated myelopathy had the most TCR clonal expansion, whereas multiple sclerosis had the least (lower than in healthy controls).

This clonotype was counted many times. Its antigen remains unidentified. The V and J ends lost 6 bases and 6 bases respectively, with 8 bases between them. CDR1 and CDR2 from the germline V gene are DFQATT and SNEGSKA (reference sequence). This CDR3 has 11 residues. Per sequencing run, 15-18 subjects together gave over 160 million TCR-beta sequences. From the 5' RACE reads, TCRdb called clonotypes with MiXCR, one entry per CDR3 protein. Among roughly 70,000 distinct CDR3 sequences listed, around 4.2% were seen once. Input material: PBMCs. The clonotype originates from a man aged 25-45 years with multiple sclerosis. This chain connects TRBV20-1 to TRBJ2-2; D is uncertain. This CDR3 is CSARFAGELFF. In DNA, the CDR3 is TGCAGTGCACGTTTTGCCGGGGAGCTGTTTTTT.